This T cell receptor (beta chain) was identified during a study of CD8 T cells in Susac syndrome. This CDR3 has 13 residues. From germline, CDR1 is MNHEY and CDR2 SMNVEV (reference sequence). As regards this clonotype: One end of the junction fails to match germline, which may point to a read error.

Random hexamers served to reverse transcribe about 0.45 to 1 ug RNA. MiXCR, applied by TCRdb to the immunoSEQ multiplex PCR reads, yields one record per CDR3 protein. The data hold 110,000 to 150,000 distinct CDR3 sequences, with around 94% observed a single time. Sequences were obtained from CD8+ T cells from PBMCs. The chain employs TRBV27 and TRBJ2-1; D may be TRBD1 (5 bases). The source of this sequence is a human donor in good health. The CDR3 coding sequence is TGTGCCAGCAGTTCTGGGCAGGGTAAGAAAGGAGTCTTC. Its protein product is CASSSGQGKKGVF.